Sequencing of this TCR beta chain was carried out in a study of CD8 T cells in Susac syndrome. CDR3 length: 16 residues. Germline CDR1 and CDR2: SQVTM and ANQGSEA. V gave up 7 bases and J gave up 4 bases; unmatched junction bases: 16. RNA amounts of 0.5 to 1 ug underwent reverse transcription with random hexamers. Amplification of TCR beta CDR3 spanned 54 Vbeta and 13 Jbeta via immunoSEQ multiplex PCR. TCRdb analysed the immunoSEQ multiplex PCR reads with MiXCR anew, one entry per CDR3 protein. The repertoire has about 180,000 distinct CDR3 sequences, roughly 96% of them found once; the top ten carry 0.15% to 0.2%. Relapsing-remitting disease, either stable or active, was present in the treatment-naive patients who were the multiple sclerosis controls.

The TCR sequence derives from a human donor with multiple sclerosis. This sequence joins TRBV29-1 and TRBJ1-2; 9 bases are shared with TRBD1. The specimen sequenced was CD8+ T cells from PBMCs. CDR3 DNA sequence: TGCAGCGCTTGGGACAGGGATAAGTCGGGTACCTATGGCTACACCTTC. The encoded protein is CSAWDRDKSGTYGYTF.